These 10 T cell receptor beta chains were sequenced from one sample in a study of CXCR3-negative and CXCR3-positive naive CD8 T cells. The authors made the TRB cDNA libraries by 5' RACE using UMI labels. Following a re-call of the 5' RACE reads, TCRdb has one entry per CDR3 protein and lacks DNA. The clone table shows 70,000 to 100,000 distinct CDR3 sequences, with the ten largest holding 1.1%. The sample consisted of naive CXCR3- CD8+ T cells from blood. The subset here: CD45RO-CCR7+CD27+CD95- naive CD8+ T cells lacking CXCR3 (TNR3-). The receptors derive from a human donor in good health. Some clones in this sample may be carry-over from other donors' samples.

The CDR3 loop is CASSLADSSGNTIYF. The chain links TRBV11-2 to TRBJ1-3. Germline V gives CDR1 SGHAT, CDR2 FQNNGV. This CDR3 region has 15 residues. Full variable domain (remainder filled in from reference TRBV11-2 and TRBJ1-3): EAGVAQSPRYKIIEKRQSVAFWCNPISGHATLYWYQQILGQGPKLLIQFQNNGVVDDSQLPKDRFSAERLKGVDSTLKIQPAKLEDSAVYLCASSLADSSGNTIYFGEGSWLTVV.

The chain has TRBV7-9 and TRBJ1-1. The CDR3 sequence is 14 residues long. Germline V lookup: CDR1 SEHNR, CDR2 FQNEAQ (reference sequence). This CDR3 is CASSLAGRPGEAFF.

The chain recombines TRBV4-2 with TRBJ1-1. The CDR3 loop spans 14 amino acids. Germline CDR1 LGHNA, CDR2 YNFKEQ. The CDR3 loop reads CASSQDTLNTEAFF.

This chain joins TRBV29-1 and TRBJ2-2; the D call of TRBD1 rests on TCRdb alone, since no DNA is present to check it. Germline CDR1 SQVTM, CDR2 ANQGSEA. The CDR3 totals 15 residues. The chain's CDR3 is CSVDKRGSNTGELFF.

V and J are TRBV25-1 and TRBJ1-2; with no DNA, the TCRdb D assignment of TRBD1 cannot be verified. CDR3 length equals 12 residues. Germline CDR1 MGHDK, CDR2 SYGVNS. The CDR3 protein is CASQGPRPGYTF.

The CDR3 here is CASTDPHLAADTQYF. The gene calls are TRBV12-3 or TRBV12-4 and TRBJ2-3. This CDR3 spans 15 amino acids.

This chain uses TRBV6-7 with TRBJ2-5; TCRdb indicates TRBD2, and absent DNA this call remains unverified. TRBV6-7 qualifies as an ORF whose function is uncertain. The CDR3 runs 16 residues. This chain's CDR3 is CASRDHTSGSKETQYF.

The chain couples TRBV29-1 to TRBJ2-1; no DNA is available, so the TRBD1 call from TCRdb remains unchecked. Germline V gene lookup returns CDR1 SQVTM and CDR2 ANQGSEA. The CDR3 loop spans 14 amino acids. The CDR3 loop is CSVEVDGTYNEQFF.

CDR3 amino acids: CASSFPGEGYGYTF. The rearrangement joins TRBV7-9 to TRBJ1-2; the D gene TCRdb calls, TRBD1, cannot be checked with no DNA. Germline CDR1 and CDR2: SEHNR and FQNEAQ (reference sequence). The CDR3 contains 14 residues.

This chain joins TRBV2 and TRBJ2-7; TCRdb gives TRBD1 as the D gene, but with no DNA this cannot be confirmed. The CDR3 loop spans 16 amino acids. The V gene's germline CDR1 is SNHLY and CDR2 FYNNEI. The CDR3 loop is CASSDQENGGAHEQYF.